The clone carrying this TCR beta chain was detected many times. With 10-nucleotide random UMIs, 5'RACE was used to make the cDNA. Via MiXCR, TCRdb re-called the 5' RACE reads, giving one row per CDR3 protein. Altogether 77,000 or so distinct CDR3 sequences are present, approximately 10% being singletons, with the ten largest covering 1.5% to 2%. The CDR3 has 13 amino acids. Per the germline V gene, CDR1 is MNHEY and CDR2 is SMNVEV (reference sequence). Trimming removed 5 bases from V and 0 bases from J; junction bases left unmatched: 1. These data belong to a study of neurological immune-mediated disorders.

This clonotype was sampled from a man aged 45 to 65 in good health. The rearrangement links TRBV27 to TRBJ2-7, with 7 bases identical to TRBD1. Input material: PBMCs. For the CDR3, the DNA is TGTGCCAGCAGTGGGACAGCCTCCTACGAGCAGTACTTC. Protein sequence: CASSGTASYEQYF.